This TCR beta chain was observed in a study of shared clonotypes between healthy human individuals. Each of the donors was a healthy adult who was HIV-negative and had not had a recent acute infection or vaccination. Germline-derived CDR1 and CDR2 are SGHTA and FQGNSA. The CDR3 covers 15 residues. The junction had 7 bases not matched to a gene; V was cut back by 4 bases and J by 9 bases. Sequencing was performed with immunoSEQ multiplex PCR; in TCRdb, only in-frame clones are kept and a portion is missing. Of under 1,100,000 clones listed, 75% to 80% are singletons. This receptor was obtained from a man younger than 35 in good health. Some clones in this sample may be carry-over from other donors' samples. The chain has TRBV7-2 and TRBJ2-1; 12 bases fit TRBD2. Sequences were obtained from memory CD4+ T cells from PBMCs. This sample's subset: CD45RA-negative fraction. Written as DNA, the CDR3 is TGTGCCAGCAGCTCTCGGACTAGCGGGATAGGTGAGCAGTTCTTC. Protein product: CASSSRTSGIGEQFF.